This T cell receptor beta chain originates from a study of breast tumors, draining lymph nodes, adjacent tissues. Samples came from axillary lymph nodes draining the breast cancer. This clonotype was seen at least ten times. Antigen specificity is unknown. Findings and limits, study-wide: Luminal-like breast cancer showed significantly greater tumor-nontumor repertoire similarity than basal-like breast cancer did. Compared with lymph nodes, tumors were less diverse; compared with nontumor tissue, more. The data were judged consistent with most tumor T cells coming from lymph node and expanding in tumor.

This CDR3 has 13 amino acids. Germline CDR1 and CDR2: SGHTA and FQGNSA. V lost 0 bases, J lost 8 bases, and 10 bases lay in between. TCRdb processed the multiplex PCR reads anew with MiXCR; each CDR3 protein has one entry. The sample has about 200,000 distinct CDR3 sequences, approximately 31% seen once. V is TRBV7-2 and J is TRBJ1-2; D remains unclear. This clonotype was sampled from a female donor with breast cancer. Some clones in this sample may be carry-over from other donors' samples. The specimen sequenced was axillary lymph node tissue. The chain's CDR3 is CASSLARQEGYTF. The CDR3 nucleotides are TGTGCCAGCAGCTTAGCTCGCCAAGAAGGCTACACCTTC.